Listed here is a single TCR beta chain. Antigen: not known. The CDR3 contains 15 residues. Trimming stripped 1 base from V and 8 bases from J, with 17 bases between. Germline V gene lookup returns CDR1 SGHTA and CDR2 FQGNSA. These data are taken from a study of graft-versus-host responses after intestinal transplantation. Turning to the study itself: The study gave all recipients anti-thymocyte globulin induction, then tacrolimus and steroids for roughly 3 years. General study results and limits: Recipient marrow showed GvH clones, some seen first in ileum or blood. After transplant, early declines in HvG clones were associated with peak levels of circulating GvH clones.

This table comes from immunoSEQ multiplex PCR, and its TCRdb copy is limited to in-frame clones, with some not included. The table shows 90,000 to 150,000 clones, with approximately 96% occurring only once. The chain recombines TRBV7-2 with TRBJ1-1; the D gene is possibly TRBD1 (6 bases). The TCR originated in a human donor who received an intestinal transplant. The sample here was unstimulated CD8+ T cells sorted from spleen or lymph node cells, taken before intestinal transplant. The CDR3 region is CASSLGVRGRAEAFF. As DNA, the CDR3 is TGTGCCAGCAGCTTAGGGGTAAGGGGGAGAGCCGAAGCTTTCTTT.